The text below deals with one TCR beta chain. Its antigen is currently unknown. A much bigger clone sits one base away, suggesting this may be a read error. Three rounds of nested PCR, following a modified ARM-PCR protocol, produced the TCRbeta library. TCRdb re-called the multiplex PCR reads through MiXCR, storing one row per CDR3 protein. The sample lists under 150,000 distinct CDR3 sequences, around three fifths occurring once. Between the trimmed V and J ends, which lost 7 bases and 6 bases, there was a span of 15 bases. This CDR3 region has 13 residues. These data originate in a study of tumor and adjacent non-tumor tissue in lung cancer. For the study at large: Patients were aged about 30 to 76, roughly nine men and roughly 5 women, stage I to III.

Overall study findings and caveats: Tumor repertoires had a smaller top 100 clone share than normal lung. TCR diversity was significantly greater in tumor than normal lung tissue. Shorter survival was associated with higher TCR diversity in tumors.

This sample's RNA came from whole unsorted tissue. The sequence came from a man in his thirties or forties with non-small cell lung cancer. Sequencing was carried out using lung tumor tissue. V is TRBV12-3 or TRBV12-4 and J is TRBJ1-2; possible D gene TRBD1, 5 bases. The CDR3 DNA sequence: TGTGCCAGCAACCCCTCGACAGCGCATGGCTACACCTTC. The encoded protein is CASNPSTAHGYTF.